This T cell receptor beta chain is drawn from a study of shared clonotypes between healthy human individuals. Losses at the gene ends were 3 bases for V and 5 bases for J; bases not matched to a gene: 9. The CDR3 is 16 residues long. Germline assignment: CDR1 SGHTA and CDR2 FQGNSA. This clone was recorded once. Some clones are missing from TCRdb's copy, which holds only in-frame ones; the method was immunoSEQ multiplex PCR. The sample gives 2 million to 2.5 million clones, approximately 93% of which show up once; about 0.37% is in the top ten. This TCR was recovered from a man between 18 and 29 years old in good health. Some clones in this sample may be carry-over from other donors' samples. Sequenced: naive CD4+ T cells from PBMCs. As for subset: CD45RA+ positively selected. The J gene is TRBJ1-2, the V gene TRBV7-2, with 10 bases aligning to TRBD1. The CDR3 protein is CASSFGGTGVRYGYTF. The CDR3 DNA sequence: TGTGCCAGCAGCTTCGGGGGGACAGGGGTCCGGTATGGCTACACCTTC.